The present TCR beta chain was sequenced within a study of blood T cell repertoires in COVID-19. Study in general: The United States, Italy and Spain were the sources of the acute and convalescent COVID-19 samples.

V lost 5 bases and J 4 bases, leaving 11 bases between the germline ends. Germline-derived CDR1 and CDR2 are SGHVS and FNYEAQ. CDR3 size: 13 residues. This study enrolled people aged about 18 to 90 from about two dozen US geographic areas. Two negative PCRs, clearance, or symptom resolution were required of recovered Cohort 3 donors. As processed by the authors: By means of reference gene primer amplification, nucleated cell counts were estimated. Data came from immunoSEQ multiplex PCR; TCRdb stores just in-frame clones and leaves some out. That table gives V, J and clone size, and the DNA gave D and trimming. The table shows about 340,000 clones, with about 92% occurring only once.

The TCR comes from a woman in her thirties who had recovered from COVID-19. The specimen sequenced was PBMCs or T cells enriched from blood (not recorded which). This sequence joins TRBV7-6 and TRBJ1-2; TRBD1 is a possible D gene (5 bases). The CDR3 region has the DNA TGTGCCAGCAGCCCCGGGGGGGTCTATGGCTACACCTTC. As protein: CASSPGGVYGYTF.